This T cell receptor beta chain originates from a study of T cells in localized non-small cell lung cancer. Generated by immunoSEQ multiplex PCR, the TCRdb table keeps only in-frame clones and is missing some. The sample has about 2,200 clones, about 23% seen once. CDR3 length: 16 residues. V lost 8 bases and J lost 2, with 21 bases in between. Germline CDR1 is SGHNT and CDR2 is YENEEA. Study results and caveats: In the blood, greater T cell density corresponded to longer overall survival.

As to this clone: Its specificity is not known.

The starting material was normal lung tissue next to the tumor, obtained before any cancer treatment. The receptor comes from a male donor aged 60 or older with stage I lung adenocarcinoma. The chain joins TRBV11-3 to TRBJ2-5; D might be TRBD1 (6 bases). CDR3 sequence: CASFPIPGVRQETQYF. In DNA, the CDR3 is TGTGCCAGCTTCCCGATACCAGGGGTTAGGCAAGAGACCCAGTACTTC.